What follows are 27 T cell receptor beta chains derived from one specimen sequenced in a study of preoperative IRX-2 immunotherapy in early breast cancer. Treatment here: preoperative locoregional IRX-2 cytokine immunotherapy. Repertoires were generated with immunoSEQ multiplex PCR, while TCRdb's copy carries only in-frame clones and drops some. This table has 35,000 to 45,000 clones, approximately 77% appearing once. This specimen consisted of tumor tissue, obtained after IRX-2 immunotherapy. Receptors were obtained from a human donor with breast cancer.

The chain is built from TRBV18 and TRBJ2-3, with 9 bases identical to TRBD1. The V gene end was trimmed by 4 bases and the J gene end by 1 base; junction bases not matched to a gene: 0. CDR3 length: 14 residues. CDR1 and CDR2 (germline): KGHSH, LQKENI. CDR3 bases: TGTGCCAGCTCACGGACAGGGGGCACAGATACGCAGTATTTT. Translated: CASSRTGGTDTQYF.

The sample holds one count of this clone. The V and J genes are TRBV5-1 and TRBJ1-3; 7 bases map to TRBD1. Unmatched junction bases numbered 7, after V lost 4 bases and J lost 3 bases. Germline V gene data show CDR1 as SGHRS and CDR2 as YFSETQ. The CDR3 sequence is 15 residues long. As DNA, the CDR3 is TGCGCCAGCAGCGGGATGACAGGGCGTGGAAACACCATATATTTT. Translating gives CASSGMTGRGNTIYF.

This clone was recorded only once. V is TRBV19 and J is TRBJ1-5; no clear D. The V gene lost 4 bases and the J gene lost 11 bases, with 12 bases spanning the gap. CDR3 length equals 12 residues. CDR1 is LNHDA and CDR2 is SQIVND in the germline V gene (reference sequence). In nucleotides, the CDR3 is TGTGCCAGTAGTACCTCGATAGGGACCCAGCATTTT. This sequence encodes CASSTSIGTQHF.

This CDR3 reads CAWSRGLDYRTYEQYF. In DNA, the CDR3 is TGTGCCTGGAGTAGGGGACTCGACTACCGGACCTACGAGCAGTACTTC. The chain uses TRBV30 and TRBJ2-7, with D possibly matching TRBD2 (6 bases). Trimming took off 2 bases at V and 2 bases at J, with 19 bases between the two ends. Germline V gene data show CDR1 as GTSNPN and CDR2 as SVGIG (reference sequence). This CDR3 region has 16 residues.

The V gene is TRBV19, the J gene TRBJ1-6; TRBD1 matches at 8 bases. Per germline, CDR1 LNHDA and CDR2 SQIVND (reference sequence). The CDR3 covers 14 residues. The junction had 6 bases not matched to a gene; V was cut back by 5 bases and J by 9 bases. The DNA for the CDR3 is TGTGCCAGTAGTGTCGACAGGGGAGGTTCACCCCTCCACTTT. Protein product: CASSVDRGGSPLHF.

This chain links TRBV6-8 with TRBJ2-1, with 10 bases aligning to TRBD1. The CDR3 length is 17 residues. Trimming took 2 bases from V and 8 from J; bases not matched to a gene: 12. Germline V gene lookup returns CDR1 MNHGY and CDR2 SAAAGT. CDR3 nucleotide sequence: TGTGCCAGCAGTTACCCTTCAGCCGGGACAGGGGCCCATGAGCAGTTCTTC. Amino acids: CASSYPSAGTGAHEQFF.

V gene TRBV6-8 combines with J gene TRBJ2-3; TRBD2 matches 8 bases. After removal of 10 bases from V and 2 bases from J, the junction contained 17 bases not matched to a gene. The germline gives CDR1 MNHGY, CDR2 SAAAGT. This CDR3 is built from 17 residues. CDR3 bases: TGTGCCATCCGTGCCGGATGGGGTAGCGGGGCCACAGATACGCAGTATTTT. This encodes CAIRAGWGSGATDTQYF.

This clone was seen only once. The gene calls are TRBV30 and TRBJ2-3; possibly TRBD2 for D (6 bases). Germline V gene lookup returns CDR1 GTSNPN and CDR2 SVGIG (reference sequence). CDR3 size: 16 residues. V was trimmed by 3 bases and J by 0 bases, leaving 16 bases between them. The CDR3 region is CAWRAGFSSSTDTQYF. DNA for the CDR3: TGTGCCTGGAGAGCGGGCTTTAGCTCTAGCACAGATACGCAGTATTTT.

In DNA, the CDR3 is TGTGCCAGCAGCTTTCAAGGGGGCAATGAGCAGTTCTTC. Its translation: CASSFQGGNEQFF. The chain links TRBV7-1 to TRBJ2-1; perhaps TRBD1 as D (6 bases). TRBV7-1 is flagged as an ORF with uncertain function. The CDR3 is 13 amino acids. V gave up 4 bases and J gave up 6 bases, with 10 bases separating them.

This chain's CDR3 is CASSIIGRPQGYTF. For the CDR3, the DNA is TGTGCCAGTAGTATAATTGGCAGGCCGCAAGGCTACACCTTC. The chain employs TRBV19 and TRBJ1-2; D is unclear. The CDR3 extends over 14 amino acids. The ends were cut back, 2 bases at V and 8 bases at J, with 15 bases in the middle. In germline, CDR1 is LNHDA, CDR2 SQIVND (reference sequence).

For this clone: This sample also contains other DNA sequences that code for the same CDR3. The V call is TRBV29-1, the J call TRBJ2-7; TRBD2 matches 7 bases. The CDR3 has 12 residues. Germline loops: CDR1 SQVTM, CDR2 ANQGSEA. Losses at the gene ends were 4 bases for V and 4 bases for J; bases not matched to a gene: 4. Here the CDR3 DNA reads TGCAGCGTTGCGGGAGGCCCTTACGAGCAGTACTTC. Translation: CSVAGGPYEQYF.

The count of this clone is one. J is TRBJ2-1 and V is TRBV28; D possibly corresponds to TRBD1 (6 bases). The V gene's germline CDR1 is MDHEN and CDR2 SYDVKM. V lost 8 bases and J 3 bases, leaving 14 bases between the germline ends. This CDR3 has 14 amino acids. CDR3 coding DNA: TGTGCCAGCGAAACAGGGTCAGGCTACAATGAGCAGTTCTTC. It specifies CASETGSGYNEQFF.

The rearrangement joins TRBV30 to TRBJ1-4; 7 bases line up with TRBD1. Germline trimming cut 5 bases from V and 5 bases from J; bases unmatched to any gene: 8. Germline V lookup: CDR1 GTSNPN, CDR2 SVGIG (reference sequence). This CDR3 is built from 14 residues. The CDR3, as DNA: TGTGCCTGGGGGGTTGGGACAGAGAATGAAAAACTGTTTTTT. Translating gives CAWGVGTENEKLFF.

This chain connects TRBV5-1 to TRBJ2-1, with TRBD1 matching 8 bases. Germline lookup yields CDR1 SGHRS and CDR2 YFSETQ. Germline trimming cut 0 bases from V and 9 bases from J; bases unmatched to any gene: 8. The CDR3 spans 15 residues. DNA of the CDR3: TGCGCCAGCAGCTTGGGTCAGGGGGCCGAGGGTGAGCAGTTCTTC. Protein product: CASSLGQGAEGEQFF. Variable domain in full (rest from reference TRBV5-1 and TRBJ2-1): KAGVTQTPRYLIKTRGQQVTLSCSPISGHRSVSWYQQTPGQGLQFLFEYFSETQRNKGNFPGRFSGRQFSNSRSEMNVSTLELGDSALYLCASSLGQGAEGEQFFGPGTRLTVL.

V is TRBV30 and J is TRBJ1-2, with D maybe TRBD1 (5 bases). This CDR3 comprises 12 residues. Trimming took off 5 bases at V and 4 bases at J, with 11 bases between the two ends. Looked up from germline, CDR1 is GTSNPN and CDR2 is SVGIG (reference sequence). This CDR3 is CAWSRGAYGYTF. CDR3 bases: TGTGCCTGGTCCCGCGGGGCCTATGGCTACACCTTC.

This clone has only one observation. In DNA form, the CDR3 reads TGTGCCAGCAGTCCCAGGTTCTTCGGACAGAGGCCCGAGACCCAGTACTTC. Translation gives CASSPRFFGQRPETQYF. This rearrangement joins TRBV6-8 to TRBJ2-5; maybe TRBD1 (6 bases). Germline V gene data show CDR1 as MNHGY and CDR2 as SAAAGT. CDR3 length: 17 residues. V shed 5 bases and J shed 5 bases, with 24 bases lying between them.

The V and J genes are TRBV14 and TRBJ1-4; 9 bases fit TRBD1. With 6 bases clipped from V and 7 bases from J, the junction kept 6 bases outside the gene matches. The CDR3 length is 14 residues. Germline CDR1 SGHDN, CDR2 FVKESK. The CDR3 here is CASSYRQGGEKLFF. The CDR3 bases are TGTGCCAGCAGTTACCGACAGGGGGGTGAAAAACTGTTTTTT.

The chain couples TRBV15 to TRBJ2-7, with unresolved D. The CDR3 contains 14 residues. Germline V lookup: CDR1 LNHNV, CDR2 YYDKDF (reference sequence). The V gene lost 3 bases and the J gene lost 1 base, with 10 bases spanning the gap. CDR3 bases: TGTGCCACCAGCAGGGCGGACGGATCCTACGAGCAGTACTTC. Translating it yields CATSRADGSYEQYF.

The chain carries TRBV5-1 and TRBJ1-4; D gene uncertain. The CDR3 contains 14 residues. Germline V gives CDR1 SGHRS, CDR2 YFSETQ. The V gene lost 4 bases and the J gene lost 0 bases, with 7 bases spanning the gap. The CDR3 loop reads CASSRLTTNEKLFF. CDR3 bases: TGCGCCAGCAGCCGACTAACAACTAATGAAAAACTGTTTTTT.

V usage is TRBV19 and J usage is TRBJ1-5, with TRBD1 identical over 9 bases. Germline V lookup: CDR1 LNHDA, CDR2 SQIVND (reference sequence). V lost 5 bases to trimming and J lost 0 bases; unmatched junction nucleotides: 14. CDR3 length equals 19 residues. The CDR3, as DNA: TGTGCCAGTAGTCCCATCCGGGACAGGGCTGAAATTAGCAATCAGCCCCAGCATTTT. It codes for CASSPIRDRAEISNQPQHF.

This chain uses TRBV6-8 with TRBJ2-7, with D tentatively TRBD1 (6 bases). The germline gives CDR1 MNHGY, CDR2 SAAAGT. V was shortened by 6 bases and J by 2 bases, with 8 bases between the two germline ends. This CDR3 spans 12 amino acids. CDR3 in amino acids: CASRGTTYEQYF. The CDR3 DNA follows: TGTGCCAGCAGGGGGACAACCTACGAGCAGTACTTC.

J is TRBJ2-2 and V is TRBV19; D might be TRBD1 or TRBD2, each matching 5 bases. The V gene's germline CDR1 is LNHDA and CDR2 SQIVND (reference sequence). The length of the CDR3 is 16 residues. Trimming stripped 6 bases from V and 10 bases from J, with 24 bases between. The CDR3 here is CASRGPGAVHLPELFF. In nucleotides, the CDR3 is TGTGCCAGTAGGGGCCCCGGGGCCGTCCATCTACCGGAGCTGTTTTTT. Full variable domain (missing parts from reference TRBV19 and TRBJ2-2): DGGITQSPKYLFRKEGQNVTLSCEQNLNHDAMYWYRQDPGQGLRLIYYSQIVNDFQKGDIAEGYSVSREKKESFPLTVTSAQKNPTAFYLCASRGPGAVHLPELFFGEGSRLTVL.

The rearrangement links TRBV29-1 to TRBJ1-2; no firm D call. Trimming removed 5 bases from V and 2 bases from J, with 15 bases in between. There are 14 residues in the CDR3. Per the germline V gene, CDR1 is SQVTM and CDR2 is ANQGSEA. The CDR3 is CSVQHLDGNYGYTF. The CDR3 coding sequence is TGCAGCGTTCAGCACCTAGACGGCAACTATGGCTACACCTTC.

The chain recombines TRBV11-3 with TRBJ1-6; possibly TRBD1 for D (5 bases). This CDR3 region has 15 residues. Germline V gene lookup returns CDR1 SGHNT and CDR2 YENEEA. Trimming removed 5 bases at V and 9 bases at J, with 17 bases between. CDR3 loop: CASSGDAKSGSPLHF. CDR3 nucleotide sequence: TGTGCCAGCAGCGGGGACGCCAAGTCGGGTTCACCCCTCCACTTT.

The V gene is TRBV19, the J gene TRBJ2-1; TRBD2 aligns across 10 bases. The V gene's germline CDR1 is LNHDA and CDR2 SQIVND (reference sequence). J lost 8 bases, V lost 3 bases, and 7 bases had no gene match. The CDR3 is 15 residues long. The CDR3 region is CASSIPASGSDEQFF. CDR3 in DNA: TGTGCCAGTAGTATCCCGGCTAGCGGGAGCGATGAGCAGTTCTTC.

This CDR3 reads CASSLQVANYGYTF. DNA for the CDR3: TGTGCCAGCAGCTTGCAGGTGGCGAACTATGGCTACACCTTC. J is TRBJ1-2 and V is TRBV7-1; D is ambiguous. TRBV7-1 carries the ORF label, with uncertain function. CDR3 length equals 14 residues. Trimming cost V 4 bases and J 2 bases, with 11 bases left between them.

This clone was seen a few times. The chain is built from TRBV19 and TRBJ1-5; D may be TRBD1 (5 bases). CDR1 and CDR2 (germline): LNHDA, SQIVND (reference sequence). CDR3 size: 17 residues. V shed 5 bases and J shed 0 bases, with 17 bases lying between them. CDR3 in DNA: TGTGCCAGTAGTCTCGGAAGGGGACGGGATAGCAATCAGCCCCAGCATTTT. Protein sequence: CASSLGRGRDSNQPQHF. Full variable domain (rest looked up from reference TRBV19 and TRBJ1-5): DGGITQSPKYLFRKEGQNVTLSCEQNLNHDAMYWYRQDPGQGLRLIYYSQIVNDFQKGDIAEGYSVSREKKESFPLTVTSAQKNPTAFYLCASSLGRGRDSNQPQHFGDGTRLSIL.